This TCR beta chain was found in a study of cytotoxic CD8 clonotypes in ibrutinib-treated CLL. As for the study in general: Patient counts were 11 relapsed/refractory, roughly 16 treatment-naive and 17 IGHV unmutated. Samples showed on average roughly 260,000 productive templates and roughly 90,000 productive rearrangements. The study's findings and limits: There were few public clonotypes, and on treatment they contracted or stayed stable.

A note on this clone: Its antigen is as yet unknown.

TCRdb's table, derived via immunoSEQ multiplex PCR, lists solely in-frame clones and lacks some. The data contain 150,000 or so clones, 70% to 90% of them singletons. Germline assignment: CDR1 LNHDA and CDR2 SQIVND (reference sequence). Trimming at V came to 5 bases and at J to 0 bases, leaving 8 bases not matched to a gene. This CDR3 region has 19 residues. This receptor was taken from a human donor with chronic lymphocytic leukemia. Sequencing used PBMCs, obtained at disease progression, from a patient treated with ibrutinib. This chain links TRBV19 with TRBJ2-6; 12 nucleotides match TRBD2. This CDR3 is CASSLKRLAGDSGANVLTF. The CDR3 nucleotides read TGTGCCAGTAGTCTCAAACGACTAGCGGGGGACTCTGGGGCCAACGTCCTGACTTTC.